The 6 T cell receptor beta chains below come from one sample, sequenced in a study of T cells in Graves' hyperthyroidism and ophthalmopathy. The source material, RNA transcripts, was used to amplify TCR beta CDR3 regions. A set of HTBI primers served as the primers for a first-round RT-PCR of the TCR CDR3. TCRdb ran MiXCR on the multiplex PCR reads and lists one entry per CDR3 protein. The table includes 600,000 or so distinct CDR3 sequences, around 15% detected once. The sequencing sample was made of blood. Receptors originate from a woman aged 30 to 39 with Graves' hyperthyroidism.

The CDR3 DNA reads TGTGCCAGCTCTCGGCCAGGAATTCAGTACTTC. Translating it yields CASSRPGIQYF. The chain is built from TRBV6-2 or TRBV6-3 and TRBJ2-4; D not resolved. CDR1 is MNHEY and CDR2 is SVGEGT in the germline V gene. The V end was cut by 8 bases, the J end by 10 bases, with 12 bases between. This CDR3 region has 11 residues.

This clonotype was detected ten times or more. The chain joins TRBV7-8 to TRBJ2-4; D is ambiguous. V dropped 0 bases and J dropped 0 bases, with 9 bases sitting between them. CDR3 length: 16 residues. The germline V gene has CDR1 SGHVS and CDR2 FQNEAQ. CDR3 in amino acids: CASSLADALAKNIQYF. In DNA form, the CDR3 reads TGTGCCAGCAGCTTAGCAGATGCACTAGCCAAAAACATTCAGTACTTC.

With regard to this clonotype: This could be a read error, since a much larger clone is one nucleotide away. The chain carries TRBV29-1 and TRBJ2-3; D is unclear. Germline CDR1 SQVTM, CDR2 ANQGSEA. The CDR3 covers 12 residues. The CDR3 loop is CSVDLDTDAQYF. CDR3 bases: TGCAGCGTTGATCTCGACACAGATGCGCAGTATTTT.

This clonotype was recorded a few times. The rearrangement joins TRBV7-9 to TRBJ2-4, with TRBD2 as a possible D gene (5 bases). The length of the CDR3 is 16 residues. V dropped 5 bases and J dropped 0 bases, with 14 bases sitting between them. CDR1 SEHNR and CDR2 FQNEAQ come from the germline V gene (reference sequence). CDR3 amino acids: CASSLIDGGAKNIQYF. CDR3 in DNA: TGTGCCAGCAGCCTGATCGATGGAGGAGCCAAAAACATTCAGTACTTC.

For this clonotype: Since no conserved phenylalanine or tryptophan closes the CDR3, a read error is the likely cause. The chain links TRBV29-1 to TRBJ1-1; 8 bases are shared with TRBD1. The CDR3 has 12 residues. In germline, CDR1 is SQVTM, CDR2 ANQGSEA. With V trimmed by 3 bases and J by 5 bases, 2 bases remained unmatched. CDR3 loop: CSVDRGRTEAFL. The CDR3 DNA follows: TGCAGCGTTGACAGGGGGCGGACTGAAGCTTTCTTG.

This clonotype was counted ten times or more. V gene TRBV7-8 combines with J gene TRBJ2-1; D perhaps matches TRBD2 (6 bases). The ends were cut back, 8 bases at V and 0 bases at J, with 11 bases in the middle. This CDR3 contains 14 residues. CDR1 and CDR2 (germline): SGHVS, FQNEAQ. CDR3 amino acids: CASALAVSYNEQFF. The DNA of the CDR3 is TGTGCCAGCGCGTTAGCGGTCTCCTACAATGAGCAGTTCTTC.